This paragraph covers one T cell receptor (beta chain) sequence. Here immunoSEQ multiplex PCR was the method, and the copy in TCRdb shows in-frame clones only, minus some. The sample contains some 350,000 clones, 70% to 90% of which appear only once. These data originate in a study of blood T cell repertoires in COVID-19. Germline loops: CDR1 MNHEY, CDR2 SVGAGI. The CDR3 runs 15 residues. Deletions cut 0 bases from V and 3 bases from J, with 11 bases between. Sequenced input: peripheral blood. This sequence joins TRBV6-5 and TRBJ1-2; possible D gene TRBD1, 5 bases. The receptor comes from a woman aged 25 to 39 with COVID-19, enrolled during active disease. This chain's CDR3 is CASSYSARADYGYTF. Written as DNA, the CDR3 is TGTGCCAGCAGTTACTCAGCCAGGGCTGACTATGGCTACACCTTC.